This T cell receptor (beta chain) was sequenced during a study of vaccination effects on CD4 cells after COVID-19. Before any sequencing was done, the ViraFEST assay used viral peptide pools to expand antigen-specific CD4+ T cells. Isolating CD4+ T cells followed more than eight days of culture. No vaccinee had earlier SARS-CoV-2 infection, and nucleocapsid antibodies were negative. Culturing of under 2.5 million PBMC per well took place with roughly 10 IU/ml IL-2 and 9.5 to 10 ug/ml peptides. Fresh IL-2-containing medium replaced half the medium on days 3 and 7. This CDR3 has 15 residues. After removal of 4 bases from V and 0 bases from J, the junction contained 6 bases not matched to a gene. CDR1 MNHNY and CDR2 SVGAGI come from the germline V gene (reference sequence). This clone was seen more than once but under ten times. Antigen: not known. The assay was immunoSEQ multiplex PCR, and TCRdb's table has in-frame clones only and misses some. The data contain approximately 30,000 clones, 73% of them singletons.

Study-level points and caveats: Clones induced by infection and by vaccine showed marked clonal contraction late after vaccination. Healthy vaccinees showed cross-reactivity with common cold coronaviruses in only 1 of 255 vaccine-induced clones.

Sequenced material: CD4+ T cells from PBMCs cultured with HCoV-OC43 spike peptides, taken before COVID-19 vaccination. Subset: HCoV-OC43 spike overlapping peptide pool stimulation. The V and J genes are TRBV6-6 and TRBJ2-7; 7 bases map to TRBD2. The source is a human donor who received a COVID-19 vaccine. DNA of the CDR3: TGTGCCAGCAGTTCCCACCTAGCGGTCTCCTACGAGCAGTACTTC. This sequence encodes CASSSHLAVSYEQYF.